Listed here are 21 T cell receptor beta chains from one sample, sequenced in a study of long-term antiretroviral therapy in people with HIV. At the survey level, the v3.0 immunoSEQ assay was run. Assay used: immunoSEQ multiplex PCR; TCRdb lists only in-frame clones, some missing. The table has 20,000 to 25,000 clones, approximately 80% seen once; the top ten hold around 5%. This specimen consisted of unsorted PBMCs, obtained 0.3 years after starting antiretroviral therapy. The receptors originated from a man aged 45-60 years with HIV.

V is TRBV9 and J is TRBJ2-1; 9 nucleotides align to TRBD2. The CDR3 extends over 15 amino acids. The V gene's germline CDR1 is SGDLS and CDR2 YYNGEE. Trimming cost V 2 bases and J 4 bases; bases outside gene matches: 4. In nucleotides, the CDR3 is TGTGCCAGCAGCGTGATGACTAGCGGATACAATGAGCAGTTCTTC. Residues: CASSVMTSGYNEQFF.

J is TRBJ2-7 and V is TRBV28, with 7 bases lining up with TRBD2. Trimming took 2 bases from V and 7 from J; bases not matched to a gene: 5. Germline assignment: CDR1 MDHEN and CDR2 SYDVKM. This CDR3 comprises 13 residues. The CDR3 here is CASSLVGGEEQYF. The CDR3 nucleotides read TGTGCCAGCAGTTTAGTTGGGGGGGAAGAGCAGTACTTC.

J is TRBJ1-2 and V is TRBV2, with D possibly being TRBD1 (5 bases). The germline V and J ends were trimmed by 4 bases and 4 bases, with 7 bases remaining between them. The germline CDR1 and CDR2 sequences are SNHLY and FYNNEI. The CDR3 contains 12 residues. CDR3 region: CASSGQLYGYTF. DNA of the CDR3: TGTGCCAGCAGTGGACAGCTCTATGGCTACACCTTC.

The rearrangement joins TRBV7-9 to TRBJ2-2; D perhaps matches TRBD2 (5 bases). CDR1 SEHNR and CDR2 FQNEAQ come from the germline V gene (reference sequence). This CDR3 spans 15 amino acids. With 5 bases removed from V and 0 bases from J, the gap between germline ends came to 10 bases. This chain's CDR3 is CASSRAGANTGELFF. The CDR3 nucleotides read TGTGCCAGCAGCCGCGCGGGTGCGAACACCGGGGAGCTGTTTTTT.

The V gene is TRBV6-6, the J gene TRBJ2-1; 12 bases are a match to TRBD2. The CDR3 spans 15 residues. The V gene end was trimmed by 6 bases and the J gene end by 5 bases; junction bases not matched to a gene: 5. CDR1 MNHNY and CDR2 SVGAGI come from the germline V gene (reference sequence). The CDR3 region has the DNA TGTGCCAGCAGCTTAGGACTAGCGGGAAACAATGAGCAGTTCTTC. It specifies CASSLGLAGNNEQFF.

This clone was detected once. The genes are TRBV7-2 and TRBJ1-2; D remains unclear. The germline V gene encodes CDR1 SGHTA and CDR2 FQGNSA. The CDR3 covers 14 residues. V lost 1 base and J 2 bases, leaving 8 bases between the germline ends. CDR3 sequence: CASSLGMSNYGYTF. CDR3 in DNA: TGTGCCAGCAGCTTAGGGATGTCAAACTATGGCTACACCTTC.

This clone was detected a few times. This chain uses TRBV2 with TRBJ2-7; 8 bases map to TRBD1. Losses at the gene ends were 6 bases for V and 1 base for J; bases not matched to a gene: 5. CDR1 is SNHLY and CDR2 is FYNNEI in the germline V gene. This CDR3 comprises 14 residues. CDR3 bases: TGTGCCAGCAGCCATACAGGGGGTTCCTACGAGCAGTACTTC. Protein product: CASSHTGGSYEQYF.

This sequence joins TRBV7-9 and TRBJ2-3; 9 bases line up with TRBD2. The CDR3 is 18 amino acids. J gave up 3 bases and V 4 bases, and 14 bases lay outside the gene matches. Germline CDR1 and CDR2: SEHNR and FQNEAQ (reference sequence). The CDR3 loop is CASSSHGVAGEVTDTQYF. In DNA form, the CDR3 reads TGTGCCAGCAGCTCTCACGGGGTAGCGGGGGAGGTAACAGATACGCAGTATTTT.

The V call is TRBV15, the J call TRBJ1-5; D is perhaps TRBD1 (6 bases). The CDR3 has 16 residues. The germline V gene has CDR1 LNHNV and CDR2 YYDKDF (reference sequence). With 0 bases removed from V and 0 bases from J, the gap between germline ends came to 9 bases. The CDR3 loop is CATSREDSDSNQPQHF. The CDR3 nucleotides are TGTGCCACCAGCAGAGAGGACAGTGATAGCAATCAGCCCCAGCATTTT.

This chain joins TRBV5-1 and TRBJ2-7; 7 nucleotides line up with TRBD2. CDR1 and CDR2 from the germline V gene are SGHRS and YFSETQ. Trimming removed 3 bases from V and 1 base from J; junction bases left unmatched: 10. This CDR3 contains 16 residues. The CDR3 protein is CASSSSREEGSYEQYF. CDR3 nucleotide sequence: TGCGCCAGCAGCTCTAGCCGGGAGGAAGGGTCCTACGAGCAGTACTTC.

The CDR3 DNA reads TGTGCCAGCAGCCAAGGACTAGTTCGGTACTTC. Its protein product is CASSQGLVRYF. The J gene is TRBJ2-5, the V gene TRBV7-2; 7 bases align to TRBD2. CDR1 SGHTA and CDR2 FQGNSA come from the germline V gene. V trimming: 5 bases; J trimming: 13 bases; junction bases outside the gene matches: 7. The CDR3 loop spans 11 amino acids. The full variable domain, in which reference TRBV7-2 and TRBJ2-5 provide the parts outside the CDR3, is GAGVSQSPSNKVTEKGKDVELRCDPISGHTALYWYRQSLGQGLEFLIYFQGNSAPDKSGLPSDRFSAERTGGSVSTLTIQRTQQEDSAVYLCASSQGLVRYFGPGTRLLVL.

The CDR3 region has the DNA TGCGCCAGCAGCCAAGATTCAGCGGGAAAATACAATGAGCAGTTCTTC. Translated: CASSQDSAGKYNEQFF. The gene calls are TRBV4-3 and TRBJ2-1; 7 bases map to TRBD2. This CDR3 has 16 residues. Losses at the gene ends were 0 bases for V and 4 bases for J; bases not matched to a gene: 6. The germline gives CDR1 LGHNA, CDR2 YSLEER.

CDR3 in DNA: TGTGCCAGTAGTATAGTGACCAACTATGGCTACACCTTC. Amino acids: CASSIVTNYGYTF. The rearrangement links TRBV19 to TRBJ1-2, with D unclear. V lost 1 base and J lost 2, with 5 bases in between. The CDR3 has 13 amino acids. Germline lookup yields CDR1 LNHDA and CDR2 SQIVND (reference sequence).

This clone has only a few counts. The CDR3 DNA sequence: TGTGCCAGCAGTTTAGGTCGCCTAGCGGGGGGCAGAGAGACCCAGTACTTC. Its translation is CASSLGRLAGGRETQYF. The chain carries TRBV28 and TRBJ2-5, with 11 bases identical to TRBD2. CDR1 is MDHEN and CDR2 is SYDVKM in the germline V gene. There are 17 residues in the CDR3. V shed 2 bases and J 4 bases; nucleotides not matched to a gene: 9.

This sequence joins TRBV4-3 and TRBJ2-7; TRBD2 might be the D (5 bases). This CDR3 comprises 17 residues. V dropped 0 bases and J dropped 3 bases, with 18 bases sitting between them. Germline CDR1 and CDR2: LGHNA and YSLEER. The CDR3 coding sequence is TGCGCCAGCAGCCAAGATCGGGATGAGTCACCAAGCTACGAGCAGTACTTC. Translated: CASSQDRDESPSYEQYF.

The chain carries TRBV2 and TRBJ1-5; 9 nucleotides line up with TRBD1. Germline V CDR1 and CDR2: SNHLY, FYNNEI. This CDR3 region has 19 residues. The ends lost 7 bases at V and 2 bases at J; junction bases unmatched: 18. The CDR3 DNA follows: TGTGCCAGCACCATTTCCCGCCCGGACAGGGGTGGAGGCAATCAGCCCCAGCATTTT. Translating gives CASTISRPDRGGGNQPQHF.

This chain uses TRBV5-3 with TRBJ1-5; 7 bases line up with TRBD1. TRBV5-3 has ORF status, its function being uncertain. V lost 6 bases to trimming and J lost 7 bases; unmatched junction nucleotides: 10. This CDR3 has 14 residues. The CDR3 loop reads CARKLTGEGQPQHF. CDR3 bases: TGTGCCAGAAAACTTACAGGGGAAGGGCAGCCCCAGCATTTT.

The chain is built from TRBV28 and TRBJ1-5; 8 nucleotides match TRBD1. Trimming took 6 bases from V and 5 from J; bases not matched to a gene: 6. Germline loops: CDR1 MDHEN, CDR2 SYDVKM. The length of the CDR3 is 14 residues. CDR3 nucleotide sequence: TGTGCCAGCAGGCCCCGACAGGGGCATCAGCCCCAGCATTTT. It is translated as CASRPRQGHQPQHF.

This chain joins TRBV30 and TRBJ2-1; 9 nucleotides align to TRBD2. This CDR3 region has 14 residues. The germline V gene encodes CDR1 GTSNPN and CDR2 SVGIG (reference sequence). J was trimmed by 6 bases and V by 3 bases; bases with no gene match: 6. CDR3 in amino acids: CAWSTGGGANEQFF. DNA for the CDR3: TGTGCCTGGAGCACTGGCGGGGGGGCCAATGAGCAGTTCTTC.

The chain recombines TRBV7-9 with TRBJ2-1; possibly TRBD2 for D (6 bases). Germline V gives CDR1 SEHNR, CDR2 FQNEAQ (reference sequence). The CDR3 is 16 amino acids. The germline V and J ends were trimmed by 4 bases and 0 bases, with 13 bases remaining between them. CDR3 in DNA: TGTGCCAGCAGCTCACTTAGCGGCAGCTCCTACAATGAGCAGTTCTTC. Its translation: CASSSLSGSSYNEQFF.

This clone was counted a few times. The chain combines TRBV19 with TRBJ1-1; 8 bases map to TRBD1. The CDR3 extends over 16 amino acids. Trimming took 4 bases from V and 1 from J; bases not matched to a gene: 8. Per germline, CDR1 LNHDA and CDR2 SQIVND (reference sequence). CDR3 nucleotides: TGTGCCAGTAGTAGACGACCAGGGACAGGGAACACTGAAGCTTTCTTT. This encodes CASSRRPGTGNTEAFF.